This T cell receptor beta chain was captured by sequencing in a study of blood T cell repertoires in COVID-19. Study information: Samples representing acute and convalescent COVID-19 were sourced from the United States, Italy and Spain.

Assay used: immunoSEQ multiplex PCR; TCRdb lists only in-frame clones, some missing. The sample has approximately 44,000 clones; roughly 88% are singletons. The CDR3 runs 15 residues. V was trimmed by 4 bases and J by 8 bases, leaving 15 bases between them. CDR1 and CDR2 (germline): LGHDT, YNNKEL (reference sequence). The clonotype was recovered from a man between 60 and 75 years old with active COVID-19. Sequenced sample: peripheral blood. This chain links TRBV3-1 (or the pseudogene TRBV3-2) with TRBJ1-6; D is possibly TRBD1 (5 bases). CDR3 bases: TGTGCCAGCAGCCCCACTATAGGGGCATATTCACCCCTCCACTTT. As protein: CASSPTIGAYSPLHF.